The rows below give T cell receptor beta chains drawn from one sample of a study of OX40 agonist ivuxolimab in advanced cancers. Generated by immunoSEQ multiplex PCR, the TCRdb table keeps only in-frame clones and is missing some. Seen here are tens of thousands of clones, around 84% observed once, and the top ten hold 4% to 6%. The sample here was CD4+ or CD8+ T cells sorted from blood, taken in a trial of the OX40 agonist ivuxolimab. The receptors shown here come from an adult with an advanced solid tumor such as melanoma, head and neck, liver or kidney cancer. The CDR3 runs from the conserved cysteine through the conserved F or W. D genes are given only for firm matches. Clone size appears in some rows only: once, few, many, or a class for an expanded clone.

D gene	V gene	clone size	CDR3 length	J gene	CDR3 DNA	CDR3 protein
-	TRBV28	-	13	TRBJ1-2	TGTGCCAGCAGTATGGACCTTCCGCGTGGCTACACCTTC	CASSMDLPRGYTF
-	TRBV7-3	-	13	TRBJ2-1	TGTGCCAGCAGCTCGTCCGCTGGCAATGAGCAGTTCTTC	CASSSSAGNEQFF
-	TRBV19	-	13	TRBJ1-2	TGTGCCAGTAGTATAGGGCCCGGGTATGGCTACACCTTC	CASSIGPGYGYTF
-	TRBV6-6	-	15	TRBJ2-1	TGTGCCAGCAGCCTGGACAGCCCGAGCTACAATGAGCAGTTCTTC	CASSLDSPSYNEQFF
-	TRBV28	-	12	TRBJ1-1	TGTGCCAGCAGTTTACCGTTCACTGAAGCTTTCTTT	CASSLPFTEAFF
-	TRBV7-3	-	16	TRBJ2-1	TGTGCCAGCAGCTTAAAGCAGGAGAGCTCCTACAATGAGCAGTTCTTC	CASSLKQESSYNEQFF
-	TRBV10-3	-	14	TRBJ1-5	TGTGCCATCAGTGAGAACCCGAGCAATCAGCCCCAGCATTTT	CAISENPSNQPQHF
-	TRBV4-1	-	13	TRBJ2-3	TGCGCCAGCAGCCAAGATAGAACAGATACGCAGTATTTT	CASSQDRTDTQYF
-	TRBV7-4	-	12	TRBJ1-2	TGTGCCAGCAGCTCGACGGAGTATGGCTACACCTTC	CASSSTEYGYTF
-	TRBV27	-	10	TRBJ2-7	TGTGCCAGCAGCTCTTACGAGCAGTACTTC	CASSSYEQYF
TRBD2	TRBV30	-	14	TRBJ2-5	TGTGCCTGGAGATCATGGACTAGCTGGGAGACCCAGTACTTC	CAWRSWTSWETQYF
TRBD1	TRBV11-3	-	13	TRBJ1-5	TGTGCCAGCAGCTTGGGACAGACTCAGCCCCAGCATTTT	CASSLGQTQPQHF
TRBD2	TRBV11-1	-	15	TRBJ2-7	TGTGCCAGCAGCCCGGGACTAGCGGGCATATACGAGCAGTACTTC	CASSPGLAGIYEQYF
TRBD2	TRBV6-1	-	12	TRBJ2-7	TGTGCCAGCAGTGGGGACTACCTCGAGCAGTACTTC	CASSGDYLEQYF
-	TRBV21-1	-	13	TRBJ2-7	TGTGCCAGCCTGACAGGGATTAGCCACGAGCAGTACTTC	CASLTGISHEQYF
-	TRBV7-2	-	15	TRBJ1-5	TGTGCCAGCAGCTTAGCGCTTGGGCCTAATCAGCCCCAGCATTTT	CASSLALGPNQPQHF
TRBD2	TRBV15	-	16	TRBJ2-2	TGTGCCACCAGCAGAGATCGGGGGGAGTTGACCGGGGAGCTGTTTTTT	CATSRDRGELTGELFF
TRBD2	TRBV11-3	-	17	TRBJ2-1	TGTGCCAGCAGCTTAGATCGAGCGGGAGGCGGCTACAATGAGCAGTTCTTC	CASSLDRAGGGYNEQFF
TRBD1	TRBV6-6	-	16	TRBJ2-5	TGTGCCAGCAGTCCTGGGACAGGGGGCATCCAAGAGACCCAGTACTTC	CASSPGTGGIQETQYF
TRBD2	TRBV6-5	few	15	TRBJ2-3	TGTGCCAGCAGTCCTACCCTAGCGGTTCGGGATACGCAGTATTTT	CASSPTLAVRDTQYF
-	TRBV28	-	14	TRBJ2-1	TGTGCCAGCAGTCCGGCGGGTTCCTACAATGAGCAGTTCTTC	CASSPAGSYNEQFF
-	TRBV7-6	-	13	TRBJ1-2	TGTGCCAGCAGCTTAGGGGGCGGCTATGGCTACACCTTC	CASSLGGGYGYTF
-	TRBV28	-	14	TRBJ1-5	TGTGCCAGCACTCTCGGGGGGGGAAATCAGCCCCAGCATTTT	CASTLGGGNQPQHF